In this sample, the clone carrying this T cell receptor (beta chain) turned up many times. This record comes from a study of T-cell memory formation after mild COVID-19. CDR3 length: 12 amino acids. Between the trimmed V and J ends, which lost 8 bases and 4 bases, there was a span of 11 bases. CDR1 MNHEY and CDR2 SVGAGI come from the germline V gene. TCRdb re-derived calls from the 5' RACE reads in MiXCR, one entry per CDR3 protein. In the table there are under 40,000 distinct CDR3 sequences, less than 8% of which are singletons. The sequence was obtained from an adult who had mild COVID-19 (a few samples of this study predate the infection). Cell type and time point are not known. Sequenced sample: PBMCs or a T cell subset sorted from them (not recorded which). This chain links TRBV6-5 with TRBJ1-2; D perhaps matches TRBD1 (5 bases). The CDR3 DNA reads TGTGCCAGCCGAGACAGCATCTATGGCTACACCTTC. Its protein is CASRDSIYGYTF.